The 3 T cell receptor beta chains below come from one sample, sequenced in a study of long-term antiretroviral therapy in people with HIV (dated 2022 in TCRdb). The immunoSEQ hsTCRB v3.0 assay was used at survey level resolution to sequence the TRB variable region. As stored in TCRdb, this immuneACCESS dataset retains in-frame rearrangements with V and J assigned. A fraction of the clones does not appear; measured against another copy, unresolved V genes explain less than half of the discrepancy, and the remainder lacks a known reason. The sample records 25,000 to 30,000 clones, around 87% of which are singletons. 4% to 6% of the sample is taken by the ten largest. The sequencing here drew on unsorted PBMCs, taken 2.7 years after starting antiretroviral therapy. The receptors originated from a man in his forties with HIV.

The genes are TRBV30 and TRBJ2-1; 12 bases align to TRBD2. Trimming removed 3 bases from V and 6 bases from J; junction bases left unmatched: 18. This CDR3 is built from 19 residues. Per germline, CDR1 GTSNPN and CDR2 SVGIG (reference sequence). CDR3 sequence reads: CAWSRRLAGDPIPPNEQFF. The CDR3 coding sequence is TGTGCCTGGAGCCGACGACTAGCGGGGGACCCGATACCTCCCAATGAGCAGTTCTTC.

The V gene is TRBV7-8, the J gene TRBJ2-3; 8 bases align to TRBD1. Germline V gene data show CDR1 as SGHVS and CDR2 as FQNEAQ. CDR3 length: 14 amino acids. Trimming cost V 3 bases and J 5 bases; bases outside gene matches: 4. The CDR3 bases are TGTGCCAGCAGCTTCGGGACAGGCGAAGATACGCAGTATTTT. It encodes CASSFGTGEDTQYF.

This rearrangement joins TRBV28 to TRBJ1-1, with D perhaps matching TRBD1 (6 bases). CDR1 is MDHEN and CDR2 is SYDVKM in the germline V gene. V was clipped by 7 bases and J by 11 bases, with 20 bases between them. The CDR3 loop spans 13 amino acids. CDR3 coding DNA: TGTGCCAGCATAGAGTTGGGCGGGGGCCCGGCTTTCTTT. Its protein is CASIELGGGPAFF.